This TCR beta chain was observed in a study of monozygotic twins with inflammatory bowel disease. The germline CDR1 and CDR2 sequences are SEHNR and FQNEAQ (reference sequence). CDR3 size: 16 residues. Study results and limitations: The inverse Simpson measure of TCRbeta diversity was lower in IBD patients than in healthy co-twins.

About this clonotype itself: Its antigen remains unknown.

Input per TCR library consisted of around 3,700 ng of total RNA. The template-switching step introduced UMIs that carried a 6-nucleotide sample barcode. TCRdb re-analyzed the 5' RACE reads; it lists each CDR3 protein once, without DNA. This sample's table has about 440,000 distinct CDR3 sequences. Sequencing input: blood. The receptor was isolated from a human donor with ulcerative colitis or Crohn's disease, or a healthy co-twin of an affected twin (not recorded which). V gene TRBV7-9 combines with J gene TRBJ2-7; absent DNA, TCRdb's TRBD1 call cannot be checked. CDR3 sequence: CASSLGVSGTGEHQYF.